The 9 T cell receptor beta chains below all came from one sample that was sequenced in a study of control samples from healthy donors and cancer patients. Produced via immunoSEQ multiplex PCR; TCRdb's table is partial and in-frame only. The top ten clones hold about a quarter of a sample with tens of thousands of clones, over 90% of them seen once. Sequenced material: PBMCs. The source of these receptors is a woman between 50 and 59 years old with head and neck cancer.

The chain uses TRBV15 and TRBJ2-1, with D perhaps TRBD1 (5 bases). The CDR3 covers 16 residues. Trimming took 0 bases from V and 3 from J, leaving 12 bases between them. Germline values: CDR1 LNHNV, CDR2 YYDKDF (reference sequence). CDR3 loop: CATSRDGRVNYNEQFF. The DNA of the CDR3 is TGTGCCACCAGCAGAGATGGCAGGGTGAACTACAATGAGCAGTTCTTC.

This clone occurred once. The chain combines TRBV29-1 with TRBJ2-5; TRBD2 aligns across 7 bases. The CDR3 is 12 amino acids. After removal of 3 bases from V and 5 bases from J, the junction contained 3 bases not matched to a gene. The germline CDR1 and CDR2 sequences are SQVTM and ANQGSEA. The CDR3 nucleotides are TGCAGCGTTGAGGGGGAGGGGGAGACCCAGTACTTC. This codes for CSVEGEGETQYF. Filled out from reference TRBV29-1 and TRBJ2-5, the complete variable domain reads SAVISQKPSRDICQRGTSLTIQCQVDSQVTMMFWYRQQPGQSLTLIATANQGSEATYESGFVIDKFPISRPNLTFSTLTVSNMSPEDSSIYLCSVEGEGETQYFGPGTRLLVL.

The V gene is TRBV11-2, the J gene TRBJ2-5; TRBD1 might be the D (7 bases). The ends were cut back, 5 bases at V and 7 bases at J, with 20 bases in the middle. The CDR3 sequence is 15 residues long. The germline CDR1 and CDR2 sequences are SGHAT and FQNNGV. The CDR3 sequence: CASSRQRGTEGTQYF. In DNA, the CDR3 is TGTGCCAGCAGCAGGCAGCGCGGGACAGAAGGGACCCAGTACTTC.

The rearrangement uses TRBV5-1 and TRBJ2-1; 9 bases are shared with TRBD2. There are 15 residues in the CDR3. The V segment lost 4 bases and the J segment 7 bases; nucleotides outside the gene matches: 9. Germline CDR1 and CDR2: SGHRS and YFSETQ. The CDR3 region is CASSMTGTSRNEQFF. The CDR3 bases are TGCGCCAGCAGCATGACCGGGACTAGCAGGAATGAGCAGTTCTTC. Full variable domain (remainder filled in from reference TRBV5-1 and TRBJ2-1): KAGVTQTPRYLIKTRGQQVTLSCSPISGHRSVSWYQQTPGQGLQFLFEYFSETQRNKGNFPGRFSGRQFSNSRSEMNVSTLELGDSALYLCASSMTGTSRNEQFFGPGTRLTVL.

Here the CDR3 DNA reads TGTGCCAGCAGCCTCGCGGGAGACGTTTACAATGAGCAGTTCTTC. This gives the protein CASSLAGDVYNEQFF. This chain uses TRBV6-5 with TRBJ2-1, with TRBD2 matching 7 bases. V lost 6 bases, J lost 4 bases, and 9 bases stayed unmatched. The CDR3 contains 15 residues. The germline CDR1 and CDR2 sequences are MNHEY and SVGAGI.

The chain combines TRBV29-1 with TRBJ2-5; D is ambiguous. The CDR3 loop spans 12 amino acids. The germline V gene has CDR1 SQVTM and CDR2 ANQGSEA. V dropped 5 bases and J dropped 2 bases, with 9 bases sitting between them. CDR3 sequence (DNA): TGCAGCGTTCCGACCAAACAAGAGACCCAGTACTTC. Translated: CSVPTKQETQYF.

The gene calls are TRBV7-2 and TRBJ1-6, with TRBD1 matching 12 bases. The CDR3 is 16 amino acids. Germline V gene lookup returns CDR1 SGHTA and CDR2 FQGNSA. Germline trimming cut 5 bases from V and 7 bases from J; bases unmatched to any gene: 6. CDR3 region: CASSPRDRGQNSPLHF. The CDR3 DNA reads TGTGCCAGCAGCCCCCGGGACAGGGGGCAGAATTCACCCCTCCACTTT.

The rearrangement joins TRBV10-1 to TRBJ2-1, with D perhaps TRBD2 (6 bases). Germline-derived CDR1 and CDR2 are WNHNN and SYGVQD (reference sequence). V lost 7 bases, J lost 0 bases, and 16 bases lay in between. The CDR3 extends over 16 amino acids. The CDR3 nucleotides are TGCGCCAGCACCCCGGCGGGGACGGCCTCCTACAATGAGCAGTTCTTC. Amino acids: CASTPAGTASYNEQFF.

This clone was counted once. The chain couples TRBV19 to TRBJ1-4, with TRBD1 identical over 8 bases. Germline V gene lookup returns CDR1 LNHDA and CDR2 SQIVND (reference sequence). CDR3 size: 16 residues. V lost 4 bases and J lost 0; bases outside the gene matches: 4. CDR3 region: CASSRGQAATNEKLFF. The DNA of the CDR3 is TGTGCCAGTAGTAGGGGACAGGCTGCAACTAATGAAAAACTGTTTTTT.